This TCR beta chain was sequenced for a study of human T cells and chemical hapten exposure. In germline, CDR1 is SGHTA, CDR2 FQGNSA. This CDR3 is 13 amino acids long. Trimming took 9 bases from V and 0 from J, leaving 12 bases between them. TCRdb re-called the RACE reads through MiXCR, storing one row per CDR3 protein. The sample holds 35,000 to 45,000 distinct CDR3 sequences; about 8.9% are singletons and the top ten take approximately 16%. Specified time point: patch test 2, 6 weeks after DPC sensitization. The treatment: therapeutic diphenylcyclopropenone sensitization with weekly scalp DPC. V usage is TRBV7-2 and J usage is TRBJ2-7; D unresolved. The sequencing here drew on whole blood, taken in connection with sensitization to the hapten diphenylcyclopropenone (DPC). The TCR comes from a woman aged 40 to 49 with alopecia areata. Some clones in this sample may be carry-over from other donors' samples. The CDR3 loop reads CASGMASSYEQYF. Written as DNA, the CDR3 is TGTGCCAGTGGCATGGCCAGCTCCTACGAGCAGTACTTC.